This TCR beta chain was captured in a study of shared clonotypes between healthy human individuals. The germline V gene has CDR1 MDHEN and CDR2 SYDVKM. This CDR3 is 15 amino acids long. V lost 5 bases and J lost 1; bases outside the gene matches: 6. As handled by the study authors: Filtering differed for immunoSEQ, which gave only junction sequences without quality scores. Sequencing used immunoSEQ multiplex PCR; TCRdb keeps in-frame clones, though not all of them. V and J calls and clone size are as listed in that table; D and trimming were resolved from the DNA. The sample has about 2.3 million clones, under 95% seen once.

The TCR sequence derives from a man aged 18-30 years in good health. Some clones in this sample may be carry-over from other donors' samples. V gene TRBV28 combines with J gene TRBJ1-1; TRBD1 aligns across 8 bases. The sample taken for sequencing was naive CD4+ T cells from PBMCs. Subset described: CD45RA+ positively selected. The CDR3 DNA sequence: TGTGCCAGCAGTGCCGTCGGACAGGGGAACACTGAAGCTTTCTTT. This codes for CASSAVGQGNTEAFF. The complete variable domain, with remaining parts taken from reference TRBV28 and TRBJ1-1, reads DVKVTQSSRYLVKRTGEKVFLECVQDMDHENMFWYRQDPGLGLRLIYFSYDVKMKEKGDIPEGYSVSREKKERFSLILESASTNQTSMYLCASSAVGQGNTEAFFGQGTRLTVV.